This TCR beta chain emerged from a study of blood T cell repertoires in COVID-19 (dated by TCRdb to about 2020). The study in broad terms: Collaborator samples came from the United States, Italy and Spain and covered acute and convalescent phases of COVID-19. The repertoires were released in a freely available public database intended as a resource for research on the immune response to SARS-CoV-2. HLA class I and class II types, where available, came from metadata supplied by the sample provider rather than from assay-based typing. The samples were drawn from the first 160 participants of the ongoing ImmuneRACE study and from under 1,500 subjects provided by 6 global collaborators. Subjects who had been exposed to COVID-19, were actively infected with it, or had recovered from it provided the deeply sampled blood TCRbeta repertoires that made up the dataset. Nearly every sample came with metadata listing a de-identified subject ID, COVID-19 status, age in years and sex. The prospective study material was composed of cDNA or gDNA derived from T cells, B-cell-depleted T cells, or PBMCs.

The paper as a whole reports these results and caveats: The amount of clinical and demographic metadata varied by source and participant and was provided uncurated.

The CDR3 numbers 12 residues from cysteine through phenylalanine. The only DNA kept is the CDR3, 36 bases in frame from the first base. Trimming removed 6 bases from V and 2 bases from J, leaving 7 bases between the germline ends. Sequences MNHEY (CDR1) and SVGAGI (CDR2) are obtained from the germline V gene. The immunoSEQ Assay, a bias-controlled multiplex PCR, was used to amplify TCRbeta CDR3 regions from genomic DNA. Regarding the original processing steps: The number of nucleated cells in each sample was estimated from the amplification of reference gene primers within the assay. To quantify the absolute abundance of each unique TCRbeta CDR3 rearrangement, sequence reads were collapsed and filtered. For each sample, productive Simpson clonality was calculated as the square root of Simpson's diversity index over productive rearrangements. TCRdb limited this immuneACCESS table to in-frame rearrangements with V and J called. A share of clones is missing; checked studies link under half to unresolved V genes, and the rest is unexplained. That table is the source of V, J and clone size, and D and trimming were worked out from the DNA. Within this sample are roughly 240,000 clones, with approximately 85% of them counted one time only. Clones ranked in the top ten supply about 8.2% of the sample.

Participants in the prospective study were aged about 18 to 100 years, lived in more than 20 United States geographic areas, and enrolled through a virtual design. In the prospective study, participants were assigned to cohorts based on the clinical history participants reported in a screening survey and a study questionnaire. Each participant in the prospective study had whole blood, serum and a nasopharyngeal or oropharyngeal swab collected by mobile phlebotomists. Participants in the prospective study had the option to provide additional blood draws and questionnaires over a 2-month period. Blood samples from the prospective study were shipped frozen or at room temperature prior to DNA extraction. On this clone: This receptor's antigen is unknown. Base qualities are not provided; no much larger clone lies one nucleotide away.

Material: PBMCs or T cells enriched from blood (not recorded which). The chain joins TRBV6-5 to TRBJ2-5; the D segment could be TRBD1, given 6 matching bases. This clonotype was sampled from a woman aged 50 to 60 with acute COVID-19. The CDR3 protein: CASSGQQETQYF. The DNA is TGTGCCAGCAGCGGACAGCAAGAGACCCAGTACTTC.